This T cell receptor beta chain was identified in a study of T cells in Graves' hyperthyroidism and ophthalmopathy. Exclusions: uncontrolled infection, other autoimmune disease, pregnancy, lactation. CDR3 size: 15 residues. Trimming at V came to 6 bases and at J to 2 bases, leaving 10 bases not matched to a gene. Germline V gene sequence: CDR1 DFQATT, CDR2 SNEGSKA (reference sequence). It was RNA transcripts that yielded the amplified TCR beta CDR3 regions. First-round RT-PCR with HTBI primers amplified the TCR CDR3 region. TCRdb ran MiXCR on the multiplex PCR reads and lists one entry per CDR3 protein. The sample consists of under 350,000 distinct CDR3 sequences, 12% to 15% of them appearing once. This clonotype appeared many times.

Sequencing input: blood. This receptor was identified in a middle-aged woman with Graves' hyperthyroidism. This rearrangement joins TRBV20-1 to TRBJ2-7; 10 positions agree with TRBD2. As DNA, the CDR3 is TGCAGTGCGTCCGCTAGCGGGAGCCTAACCTACGAGCAGTACTTC. The encoded protein is CSASASGSLTYEQYF.